The clone carrying this T cell receptor (beta chain) showed up just a few times. What it recognizes is unknown. Germline lookup yields CDR1 MNHEY and CDR2 SVGEGT. V lost 6 bases to trimming and J lost 5 bases, with 11 bases between them. The CDR3 extends over 12 amino acids. The data derive from a study of T-cell memory formation after mild COVID-19. The study's findings and limits: Contracting clones from day 15 to 85 had balanced CD4/CD8; later expanders favoured CD4+. Of the contracting clones, CD4+ ones lay mainly in CM and EM, and CD8+ ones in EMRA.

TCRdb independently ran MiXCR on the 5' RACE reads; one entry per CDR3 protein. The sample yields more than 150,000 distinct CDR3 sequences, around a sixth seen once. Sequenced material: PBMCs or a T cell subset sorted from them (not recorded which). This receptor was identified in a man younger than 35 who had mild COVID-19 (a few samples of this study predate the infection). Cell type and time point are not known. The chain employs TRBV6-2 or TRBV6-3 and TRBJ2-7; a possible D gene is TRBD1 (5 bases). The CDR3 DNA reads TGTGCCAGCAGCCCCCAAGGGGACGAGCAGTACTTC. Amino acids: CASSPQGDEQYF.